Sequencing of this T cell receptor beta chain was carried out in a study of graft-versus-host responses after intestinal transplantation (dated by TCRdb to about 2021). About the study as a whole: Recipients received multivisceral, liver-intestinal, or isolated intestinal transplants. Anti-thymocyte globulin induction was given to all recipients, followed by maintenance tacrolimus and steroids for approximately 3 years. After intestinal transplantation, graft-versus-host and host-versus-graft alloreactive T cell clones were followed in the graft, circulation and bone marrow using bulk TCR-beta CDR3 sequencing. Alloreactive clones were identified by sequencing pre-transplant mixed lymphocyte reaction products and comparing these products with unstimulated pre-transplant donor and recipient T cells. The cohort enrolled 20 to 30 intestinal transplant recipients, one of whom was a retransplant, and a few patients without pretransplant specimens were excluded. Donor T cell macrochimerism was defined as a peak of at least 4% donor T cells among recipient peripheral blood mononuclear cells. Instead of going to the commercial service, samples from a few later patients were sequenced in-house on an Illumina MiSeq and processed with MiXCR. Paper-wide results and their limitations: In patients with donor T cell macrochimerism, the allografts had high GvH to HvG T cell clonal ratios. GvH clones were detected in recipient bone marrow, and some of these GvH clones were observed earlier in ileal mucosa or blood, consistent with an intestinal mucosal origin. Peak levels of circulating GvH clones were associated with declines in HvG clones early after transplant. Conclusions were limited by the relatively low number and heterogeneity of intestinal transplant patients.

Receptors were amplified or captured by the immunoSEQ multiplex PCR assay. For most patients, high-throughput TCR-beta CDR3 sequencing of genomic DNA was performed by Adaptive Biotechnologies. The paper's processing steps were these. Adaptive's ImmunoSEQ software supplied the TCR sequencing data for around 17 patients, while MiXCR and VDJtools were used to process a few other patients. Because the origin of CDR3 nucleotide sequences shared between donor and recipient could not be assigned, those sequences were removed. To be classed as alloreactive, a clone needed at least 2-fold expansion over unstimulated cells and a minimum CFSE-low frequency of 0.002% (template counts) or 0.001% (read counts). Mappable clones were those detected in sequenced pre-transplant spleen, lymph node, or MLR CFSE-low populations of the donor or recipient. The cumulative frequency of alloreactive clones was calculated as a percentage of all sequences, weighted by copy number. TCRdb provides this immuneACCESS table in a form limited to in-frame rearrangements. Some clones are lacking; in checked studies, under half of them reflect an unresolved V gene, and why the rest are absent is not known. The V and J calls and clone size were taken over from that table, and D and trimming were inferred from the DNA. The sample includes approximately 12,000 clones, with about 80% observed a single time. Roughly 4% of the sample belongs to the ten largest clones.

Points on this clone: No antigen is known for it. Base qualities are not provided; no much larger clone lies one nucleotide away.

Dithiothreitol, EDTA incubations and collagenase D digestion were used to isolate intraepithelial and lamina propria lymphocytes from graft specimens. Bulk TCR-beta sequencing was performed on serial intestinal graft biopsy specimens collected as late as 600 days after transplant. Here the sequenced sample was ileum tissue, taken around 4.5 months after intestinal transplantation. The receptor was isolated from a human patient who received an intestinal transplant, so some T cells may come from the graft donor.

The CDR3 is CASSSGTGGTEAFF. The nucleotide sequence reads TGTGCCAGCAGCTCCGGGACAGGGGGCACTGAAGCTTTCTTT. The V and J segments used are TRBV7-6 and TRBJ1-1; a stretch of 11 junction bases matches TRBD1. Trimming leaves V shorter by 4 bases and J shorter by 4 bases, with the junction holding 2 bases beyond the gene matches. CDR1 and CDR2 were assigned from the germline V gene as SGHVS and FNYEAQ. The CDR3 runs 14 amino acids, cysteine and phenylalanine included. Here the CDR3 DNA is all that survives: 42 bases in frame from base 1.